This T cell receptor beta chain was profiled in a study of T cell repertoires in cytomegalovirus infection. The germline CDR1 and CDR2 sequences are DFQATT and SNEGSKA (reference sequence). The CDR3 runs 11 residues. One entry per CDR3 protein, called by TCRdb with MiXCR from the reads. The table has 350,000 to 500,000 distinct CDR3 sequences, 25% to 40% seen once; the top ten hold 12% to 15%. The rearrangement joins TRBV20-1 to TRBJ2-1; D remains unclear. Sequencing was performed on PBMCs. The sequence was collected from a human donor in good health (CMV status not recorded). Some clones in this sample may be carry-over from other donors' samples. CDR3 protein: CRGGSHNEQFF. The CDR3 DNA follows: TGCAGAGGTGGATCACACAATGAGCAGTTCTTC.